This T cell receptor beta chain was captured in a study of OX40 agonist ivuxolimab in advanced cancers. For this clone: Its antigen remains unknown.

CDR1 and CDR2 from the germline V gene are MNHEY and SVGAGI. The CDR3 sequence is 16 residues long. V was trimmed by 2 bases and J by 0 bases, leaving 13 bases between them. General study results and limits: Blood T cells, both CD4+ and CD8+, expanded clonally by week 6 at 0.1 to 3.0 mg/kg.

TCRdb's table, derived via immunoSEQ multiplex PCR, lists solely in-frame clones and lacks some. Of 95,000 to 150,000 clones in the sample, just over 90% were seen once. This sequence originates from an adult with an advanced solid tumor such as melanoma, head and neck, liver or kidney cancer. The V gene is TRBV6-5, the J gene TRBJ2-5; possible D gene TRBD1, 5 bases. Source: CD4+ or CD8+ T cells sorted from blood, taken in a trial of the OX40 agonist ivuxolimab. The CDR3 DNA sequence: TGTGCCAGCAGTTACGGAAGGGGCCAGTACCAAGAGACCCAGTACTTC. Amino acid sequence: CASSYGRGQYQETQYF.